This T cell receptor (beta chain) was found in a study of T cell responses to AZD1222 COVID-19 vaccine (dated by TCRdb to about 2021). Notes on the research overall: A total of approximately 250 trial participants underwent TCR sequencing, of whom 200 to 220 had received two doses of AZD1222 and 26 had received two doses of the MenACWY control vaccine. Enrollment into the trials was organized by age into subgroups of 18-55, 56-69 and 70-plus years, and those subgroups contained roughly 140, 27 and 60 TCR-sequenced participants, respectively. Overall study results and their limits: The vaccine-associated CD4 TCRs covered the entire spike protein, and the dominant responses fell in regions 160-218 and 743-854. Epitopes outside the regions mutated in the B.1.351 and B.1.1.7 variants were reportedly recognized by nearly half of the unique spike-specific TCRs. After two AZD1222 doses, spike-specific TCR breadth and depth were significantly higher than at day 0 and than in MenACWY recipients. In the small 56-69-year group, the increase in depth fell short of significance, most likely because of low power. Conclusions about previously exposed vaccinees are limited, since just five to seven AZD1222 recipients were seropositive for SARS-CoV-2 at baseline. Because no day 14 peak-response samples were available, the repertoires could be characterized only after the peak T cell response. Participants were mostly white British, with more females than males. The authors suggested clonal diversity may have been underestimated.

The CDR3 regions of human TCRbeta chains were analyzed by immunosequencing. The authors processed their data as follows. TCRs in the repertoires were matched against a reference library of SARS-CoV-2-specific TCRs that had been generated with the MIRA antigen-specificity platform. Breadth was defined as the fraction of unique TCRs that were SARS-CoV-2-associated, and depth was defined as the fraction of total T cells that were SARS-CoV-2-associated. Using the MIRA data, each spike-specific TCR was mapped to the spike region that the TCR reacts to and placed in a CD4 or CD8 class. Log10-transformed breadth and depth values were compared by one-way ANOVA with Sidak's multiple comparisons tests. The table was pulled from immuneACCESS by TCRdb, which kept in-frame rearrangements only. Such tables lose some clones; where checked, under half of the loss comes from unresolved V genes, and the rest has no known cause. V and J calls and clone size are as listed in that table; D and trimming were resolved from the DNA. The sample includes tens of thousands of clones, with 80% to 90% observed a single time. Jointly, the top ten make up 12% of the sample.

In the paper's terms, the time point label means: about 28 days (+/-7) after the second vaccine dose. AZD1222 recipients given second doses at about 4 weeks or at about 12 weeks were pooled, since spike-specific TCR depth and breadth were not found to differ between the two schedules. The vaccinee samples were drawn from two UK trials, COV001 and COV002, one of which was a single-blind randomized controlled phase 2/3 trial testing AZD1222 (ChAdOx1 nCoV-19) in healthy adults. For TCRbeta chain sequencing, PBMC samples were collected from trial participants at day 0 and at day 28 after the second dose. Comment on this clone: Its antigen has not been determined. Base qualities were left out, and no much larger clone turns up one base away.

The germline V gene (reference sequence) supplies CDR1 SEHNR and CDR2 FQNEAQ. At the junction V is shortened by 2 bases and J by 5 bases; bases outside the gene matches: 4. Reading from cysteine to phenylalanine, the CDR3 counts 14 amino acids. Solely the CDR3 DNA is kept, with 42 bases framed from the first base. The chain couples TRBV7-9 to TRBJ1-2, with TRBD1 identical over 8 junction bases. The clonotype originates from an adult who received the AZD1222 COVID-19 vaccine. Here the sequenced sample was peripheral blood, taken 28 days after the second AZD1222 dose. The bases read TGTGCCAGCAGCTTAAGAACAGGGGGATATGGCTACACCTTC. Translated, this gives CASSLRTGGYGYTF.